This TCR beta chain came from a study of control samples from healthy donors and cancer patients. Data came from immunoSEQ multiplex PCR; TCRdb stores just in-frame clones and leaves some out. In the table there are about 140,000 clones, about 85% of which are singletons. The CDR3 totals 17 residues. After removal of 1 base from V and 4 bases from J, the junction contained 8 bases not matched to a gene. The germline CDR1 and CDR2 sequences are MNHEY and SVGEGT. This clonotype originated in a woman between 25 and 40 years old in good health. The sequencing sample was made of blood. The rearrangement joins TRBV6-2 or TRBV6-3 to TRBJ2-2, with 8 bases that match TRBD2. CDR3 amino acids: CASSYYGAGGLTGELFF. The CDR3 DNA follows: TGTGCCAGCAGTTACTATGGCGCGGGAGGACTCACCGGGGAGCTGTTTTTT.